This TCR beta chain was profiled in a study of T cell changes during pregnancy in multiple sclerosis. Here immunoSEQ multiplex PCR was the method, and the copy in TCRdb shows in-frame clones only, minus some. The table records 75,000 to 95,000 clones, around 93% of them present only once. The sample in question was peripheral blood, obtained before pregnancy. This TCR was sampled from a female donor with multiple sclerosis, enrolled in a pregnancy study.

For the CDR3, the DNA is TGTGCCAGCAGCCCTAGCGGGAGTAGTGTCTACAATGAGCAGTTCTTC. Its protein is CASSPSGSSVYNEQFF. The genes are TRBV9 and TRBJ2-1, with 10 bases fitting TRBD2. This CDR3 is built from 16 residues. Losses at the gene ends were 4 bases for V and 3 bases for J; bases not matched to a gene: 7. Germline V gives CDR1 SGDLS, CDR2 YYNGEE. Supplemented by reference TRBV9 and TRBJ2-1, the full variable domain reads DSGVTQTPKHLITATGQRVTLRCSPRSGDLSVYWYQQSLDQGLQFLIQYYNGEERAKGNILERFSAQQFPDLHSELNLSSLELGDSALYFCASSPSGSSVYNEQFFGPGTRLTVL.